Listed here are 2 T cell receptor beta chains from one sample, sequenced in a study of blood T cell repertoires in COVID-19. Generated by immunoSEQ multiplex PCR, the TCRdb table keeps only in-frame clones and is missing some. The sample comprises 200,000 to 300,000 clones, about 87% of which are singletons, and around 3.5% rests with the top ten. The material sequenced was peripheral blood. These receptors were collected from a woman between 40 and 55 years old with acute or convalescent COVID-19.

V gene TRBV18 combines with J gene TRBJ1-1; 7 nucleotides agree with TRBD1. Germline assignment: CDR1 KGHSH and CDR2 LQKENI. V trimming: 4 bases; J trimming: 2 bases; junction bases outside the gene matches: 7. CDR3 size: 15 residues. CDR3 nucleotides: TGTGCCAGCTCACTTGGACAGGCTATCAACACTGAAGCTTTCTTT. Translating gives CASSLGQAINTEAFF.

The table lists this clone with a count of one. This chain links TRBV2 with TRBJ2-1; a possible D gene is TRBD2 (6 bases). The CDR3 sequence is 13 residues long. The V and J ends lost 6 bases and 2 bases respectively, with 8 bases between them. Germline V lookup: CDR1 SNHLY, CDR2 FYNNEI. CDR3 residues: CASRLAAYNEQFF. CDR3 sequence (DNA): TGTGCCAGCAGACTAGCCGCCTACAATGAGCAGTTCTTC.